This TCR beta chain is drawn from a study of response to subunit inactivated influenza vaccine. MiXCR, applied by TCRdb to the RT-PCR reads, yields one record per CDR3 protein. The sample shows about 540,000 distinct CDR3 sequences, approximately 15% of them seen only once. The germline gives CDR1 DFQATT, CDR2 SNEGSKA (reference sequence). The V end was cut by 3 bases, the J end by 5 bases, with 8 bases between. This CDR3 comprises 12 residues. To note about this clonotype: The target antigen is unknown.

Findings and caveats of the study: There was a suggestion from the authors that each seasonal influenza vaccination recruits few new T cells.

The receptor comes from a man aged 50-60 years who received an inactivated influenza vaccine. The source was PBMCs from blood, collected 11 to 12 days after vaccination. This chain links TRBV20-1 with TRBJ2-4; weak D call: TRBD1 (6 bases). The CDR3: CSARDSQNIQYF. Written as DNA, the CDR3 is TGCAGTGCTAGGGACAGCCAAAACATTCAGTACTTC.